This entry features one TCR beta chain sequence. Its antigen is unknown. Other DNA sequences from this sample encode an identical CDR3 as well. This CDR3 region has 14 residues. The V end was cut by 3 bases, the J end by 3 bases, with 11 bases between. Germline V gene data show CDR1 as GTSNPN and CDR2 as SVGIG (reference sequence). The data were produced by immunoSEQ multiplex PCR, yet TCRdb's version contains in-frame clones alone and is incomplete. The table lists 2 million to 2.5 million clones, more than 85% of them singletons. The data were taken from a study of shared clonotypes between healthy human individuals. Study outcomes and limitations: Depth of sequencing was expected to influence donor clonotype sharing.

The V and J genes are TRBV30 and TRBJ1-4; D possibly corresponds to TRBD1 (6 bases). Sequencing was carried out using naive CD4+ T cells from PBMCs. Subset reported: CD45RA+ positively selected. The source of this sequence is a man between 18 and 35 years old in good health. Some clones in this sample may be carry-over from other donors' samples. The CDR3 DNA is TGTGCCTGGAGACCCGCAGGGGCTAATGAAAAACTGTTTTTT. Amino acids: CAWRPAGANEKLFF.